This TCR beta chain was sequenced for a study of vaccination effects on CD4 cells after COVID-19. Clones were read by immunoSEQ multiplex PCR, and TCRdb kept only the in-frame ones, dropping some. Of 55,000 to 70,000 clones listed, 75% to 85% are singletons. V was clipped by 7 bases and J by 0 bases, with 18 bases between them. Looked up from germline, CDR1 is MDHEN and CDR2 is SYDVKM. The CDR3 consists of 16 residues. Viral peptide pool expansion of antigen-specific CD4+ T cells preceded sequencing in the ViraFEST assay. Cells that had been cultured for 9 to 10 days were the source of isolated CD4+ T cells. With respect to this clone: Its antigen is not identified.

The source is a human donor who received a COVID-19 vaccine. The chain has TRBV28 and TRBJ1-1, with D uncertain. The input for sequencing was CD4+ T cells from PBMCs cultured with HCoV-229E spike peptides, taken before COVID-19 vaccination. CDR3 protein: CASKGHIRLMNTEAFF. CDR3 bases: TGTGCCAGCAAGGGTCATATTCGTCTCATGAACACTGAAGCTTTCTTT. The full variable domain, its missing parts supplied by reference TRBV28 and TRBJ1-1, is DVKVTQSSRYLVKRTGEKVFLECVQDMDHENMFWYRQDPGLGLRLIYFSYDVKMKEKGDIPEGYSVSREKKERFSLILESASTNQTSMYLCASKGHIRLMNTEAFFGQGTRLTVV.